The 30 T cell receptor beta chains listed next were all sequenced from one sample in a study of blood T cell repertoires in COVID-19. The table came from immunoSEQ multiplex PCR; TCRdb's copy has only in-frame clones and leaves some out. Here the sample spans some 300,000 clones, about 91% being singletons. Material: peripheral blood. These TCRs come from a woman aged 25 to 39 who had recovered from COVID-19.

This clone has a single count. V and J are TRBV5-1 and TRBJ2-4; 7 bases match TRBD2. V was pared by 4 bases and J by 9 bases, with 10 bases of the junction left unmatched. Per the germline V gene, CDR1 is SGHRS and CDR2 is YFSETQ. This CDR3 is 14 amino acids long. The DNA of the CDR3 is TGCGCCAGCAGCGGGCAAGGAGGCGGGGGCATTCAGTACTTC. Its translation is CASSGQGGGGIQYF.

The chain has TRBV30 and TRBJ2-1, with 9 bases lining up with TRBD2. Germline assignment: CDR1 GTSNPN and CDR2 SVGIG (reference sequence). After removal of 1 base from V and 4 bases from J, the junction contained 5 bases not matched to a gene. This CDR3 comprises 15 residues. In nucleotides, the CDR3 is TGTGCCTGGAGTGCCGGGACTAGCACTTACAATGAGCAGTTCTTC. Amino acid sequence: CAWSAGTSTYNEQFF.

CDR3 sequence: CATSNPRRGGSGELFF. The CDR3 DNA sequence: TGTGCCACCAGTAACCCCAGGAGGGGCGGATCCGGGGAGCTGTTTTTT. This chain uses TRBV24-1 with TRBJ2-2; D is possibly TRBD2 (6 bases). Trimming removed 6 bases at V and 6 bases at J, with 19 bases between. Germline V gives CDR1 KGHDR, CDR2 SFDVKD. This CDR3 spans 16 amino acids.

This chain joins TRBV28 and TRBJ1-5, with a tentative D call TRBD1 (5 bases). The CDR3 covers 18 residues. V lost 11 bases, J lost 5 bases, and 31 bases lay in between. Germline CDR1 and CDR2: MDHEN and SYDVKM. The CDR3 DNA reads TGTGCCGGGGGGGGGACTTACGACCCTACGCGTGCTTATCAGCCCCAGCATTTT. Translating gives CAGGGTYDPTRAYQPQHF.

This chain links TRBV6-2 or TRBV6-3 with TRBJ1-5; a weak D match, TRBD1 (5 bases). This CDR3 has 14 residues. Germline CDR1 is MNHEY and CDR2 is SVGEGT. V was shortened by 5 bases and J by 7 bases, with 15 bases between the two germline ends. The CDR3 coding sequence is TGTGCCAGCAGTCCCTCCTCGCGGGACCAGCCCCAGCATTTT. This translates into CASSPSSRDQPQHF.

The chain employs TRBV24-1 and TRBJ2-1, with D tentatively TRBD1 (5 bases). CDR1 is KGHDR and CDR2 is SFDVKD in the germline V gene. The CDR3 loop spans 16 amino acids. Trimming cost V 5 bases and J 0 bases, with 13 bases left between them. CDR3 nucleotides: TGTGCCACCAGTGCTTATGGGGCCATCTCCTACAATGAGCAGTTCTTC. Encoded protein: CATSAYGAISYNEQFF.

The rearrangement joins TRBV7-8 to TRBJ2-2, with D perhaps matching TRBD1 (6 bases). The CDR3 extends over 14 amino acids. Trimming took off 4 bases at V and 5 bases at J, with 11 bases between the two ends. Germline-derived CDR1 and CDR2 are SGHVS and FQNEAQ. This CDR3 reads CASSYGTPTGELFF. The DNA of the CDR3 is TGTGCCAGCAGCTACGGGACACCTACCGGGGAGCTGTTTTTT.

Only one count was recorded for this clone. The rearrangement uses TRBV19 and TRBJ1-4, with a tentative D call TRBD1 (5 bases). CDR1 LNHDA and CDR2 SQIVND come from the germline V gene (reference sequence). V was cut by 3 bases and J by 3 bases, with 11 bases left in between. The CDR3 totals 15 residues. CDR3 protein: CASSIDRDPNEKLFF. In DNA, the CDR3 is TGTGCCAGTAGTATCGACAGAGACCCTAATGAAAAACTGTTTTTT.

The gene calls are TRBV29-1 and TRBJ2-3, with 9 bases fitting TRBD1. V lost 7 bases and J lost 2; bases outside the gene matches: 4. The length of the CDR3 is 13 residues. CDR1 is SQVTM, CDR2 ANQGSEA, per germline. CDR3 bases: TGCAGCGCGGGACAGGGAGTCACAGATACGCAGTATTTT. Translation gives CSAGQGVTDTQYF.

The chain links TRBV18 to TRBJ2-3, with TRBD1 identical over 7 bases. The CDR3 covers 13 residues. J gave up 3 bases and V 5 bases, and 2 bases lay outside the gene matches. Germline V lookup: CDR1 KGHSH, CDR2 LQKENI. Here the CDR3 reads CASSLGQTDTQYF. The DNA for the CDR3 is TGTGCCAGCTCATTGGGACAGACAGATACGCAGTATTTT.

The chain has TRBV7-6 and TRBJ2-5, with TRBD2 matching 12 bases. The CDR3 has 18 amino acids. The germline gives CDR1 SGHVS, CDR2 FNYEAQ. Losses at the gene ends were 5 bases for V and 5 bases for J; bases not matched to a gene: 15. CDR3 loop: CASSQNWASGGALETQYF. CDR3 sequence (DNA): TGTGCCAGCAGCCAGAACTGGGCTAGCGGGGGGGCCCTGGAGACCCAGTACTTC.

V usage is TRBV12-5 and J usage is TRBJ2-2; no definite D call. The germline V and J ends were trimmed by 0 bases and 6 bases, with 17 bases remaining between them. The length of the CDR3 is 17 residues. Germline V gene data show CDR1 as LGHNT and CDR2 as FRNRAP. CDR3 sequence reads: CASGLVSFPSPPGELFF. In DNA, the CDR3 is TGTGCTAGTGGTTTGGTATCTTTTCCCTCCCCCCCCGGGGAGCTGTTTTTT.

In DNA, the CDR3 is TGTGCCAGCAGTTTATCCCAGGATGGCTCCTACGAGCAGTACTTC. It yields the protein CASSLSQDGSYEQYF. The V call is TRBV28, the J call TRBJ2-7; D is unclear. V lost 1 base, J lost 0 bases, and 10 bases lay in between. Germline V lookup: CDR1 MDHEN, CDR2 SYDVKM. The CDR3 is 15 amino acids.

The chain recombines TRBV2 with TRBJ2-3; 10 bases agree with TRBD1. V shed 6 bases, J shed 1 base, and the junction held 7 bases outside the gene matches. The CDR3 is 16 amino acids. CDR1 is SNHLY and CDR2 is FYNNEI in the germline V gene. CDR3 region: CASRRGQGEGTDTQYF. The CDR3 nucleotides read TGTGCCAGCAGACGCGGACAGGGGGAGGGCACAGATACGCAGTATTTT.

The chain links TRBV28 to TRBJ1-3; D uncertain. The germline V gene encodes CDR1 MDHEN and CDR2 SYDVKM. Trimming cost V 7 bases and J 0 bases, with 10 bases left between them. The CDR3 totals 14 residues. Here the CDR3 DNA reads TGTGCCAGCATCACGCGTCACTCTGGAAACACCATATATTTT. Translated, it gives CASITRHSGNTIYF. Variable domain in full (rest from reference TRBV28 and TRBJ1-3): DVKVTQSSRYLVKRTGEKVFLECVQDMDHENMFWYRQDPGLGLRLIYFSYDVKMKEKGDIPEGYSVSREKKERFSLILESASTNQTSMYLCASITRHSGNTIYFGEGSWLTVV.

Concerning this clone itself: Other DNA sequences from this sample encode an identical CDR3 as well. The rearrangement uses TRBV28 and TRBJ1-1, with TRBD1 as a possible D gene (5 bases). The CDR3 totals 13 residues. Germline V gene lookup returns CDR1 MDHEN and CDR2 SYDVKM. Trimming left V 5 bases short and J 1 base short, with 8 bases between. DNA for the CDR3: TGTGCCAGCAGTCCGCAGGGGAACACTGAAGCTTTCTTT. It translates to CASSPQGNTEAFF.

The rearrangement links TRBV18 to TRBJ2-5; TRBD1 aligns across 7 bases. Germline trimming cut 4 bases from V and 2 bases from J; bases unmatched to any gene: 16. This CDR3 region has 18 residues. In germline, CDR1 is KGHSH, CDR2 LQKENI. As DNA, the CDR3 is TGTGCCAGCTCACGGAGGTTCGATGACAGGGTCAAACAAGAGACCCAGTACTTC. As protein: CASSRRFDDRVKQETQYF.

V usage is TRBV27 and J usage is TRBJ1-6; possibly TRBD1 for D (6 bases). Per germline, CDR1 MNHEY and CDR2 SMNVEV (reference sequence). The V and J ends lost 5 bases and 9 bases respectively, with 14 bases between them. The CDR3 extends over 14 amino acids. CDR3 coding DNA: TGTGCCAGCAGTCCCCTCAGGGGCGGTTCACCCCTCCACTTT. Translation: CASSPLRGGSPLHF.

The CDR3: CASSPRERLTDTQYF. The CDR3 DNA is TGTGCCAGCAGCCCCCGGGAGCGACTCACAGATACGCAGTATTTT. The V gene is TRBV6-6, the J gene TRBJ2-3, with D perhaps TRBD2 (6 bases). V lost 6 bases and J lost 2, with 15 bases in between. This CDR3 is 15 amino acids long. CDR1 and CDR2 (germline): MNHNY, SVGAGI (reference sequence).

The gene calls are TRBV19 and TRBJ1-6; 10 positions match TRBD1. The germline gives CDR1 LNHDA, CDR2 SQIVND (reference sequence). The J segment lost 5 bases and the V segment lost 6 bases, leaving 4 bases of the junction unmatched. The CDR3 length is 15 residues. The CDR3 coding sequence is TGTGCCAGTAGGACAGGGGGCTGGGATAATTCACCCCTCCACTTT. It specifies CASRTGGWDNSPLHF.

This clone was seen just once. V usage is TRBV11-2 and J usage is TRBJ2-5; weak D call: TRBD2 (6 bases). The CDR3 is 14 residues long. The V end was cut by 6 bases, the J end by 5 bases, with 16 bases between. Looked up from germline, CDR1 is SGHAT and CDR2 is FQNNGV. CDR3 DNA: TGTGCCAGCAGACGGGGGAGCGGGTTCGAGACCCAGTACTTC. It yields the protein CASRRGSGFETQYF.

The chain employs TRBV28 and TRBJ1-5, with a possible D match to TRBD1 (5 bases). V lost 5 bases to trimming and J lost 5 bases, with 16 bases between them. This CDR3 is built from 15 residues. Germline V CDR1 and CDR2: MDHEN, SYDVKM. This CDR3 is CASSPGRRGHQPQHF. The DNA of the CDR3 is TGTGCCAGCAGTCCAGGACGGAGGGGACATCAGCCCCAGCATTTT.

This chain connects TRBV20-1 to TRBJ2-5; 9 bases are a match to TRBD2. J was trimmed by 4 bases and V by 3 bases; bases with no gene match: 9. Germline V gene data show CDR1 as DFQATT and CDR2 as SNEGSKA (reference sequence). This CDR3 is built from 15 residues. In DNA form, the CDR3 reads TGCAGTGCTAGTTGGGTGCGGGGGGGATCAGAGACCCAGTACTTC. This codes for CSASWVRGGSETQYF.

The CDR3 DNA sequence: TGTGCCAGTAGGATGGACAGGGCTAATGAAAAACTGTTTTTT. Protein sequence: CASRMDRANEKLFF. The chain joins TRBV19 to TRBJ1-4; 8 bases fit TRBD1. CDR3 length equals 14 residues. CDR1 and CDR2 from the germline V gene are LNHDA and SQIVND (reference sequence). J gave up 3 bases and V 6 bases, and 3 bases lay outside the gene matches. Full variable domain (missing parts from reference TRBV19 and TRBJ1-4): DGGITQSPKYLFRKEGQNVTLSCEQNLNHDAMYWYRQDPGQGLRLIYYSQIVNDFQKGDIAEGYSVSREKKESFPLTVTSAQKNPTAFYLCASRMDRANEKLFFGSGTQLSVL.

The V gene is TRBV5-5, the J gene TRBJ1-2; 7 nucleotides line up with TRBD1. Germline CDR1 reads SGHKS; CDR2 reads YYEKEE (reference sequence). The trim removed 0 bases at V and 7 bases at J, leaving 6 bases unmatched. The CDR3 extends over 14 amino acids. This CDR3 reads CASSLGQGDRGYTF. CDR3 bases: TGTGCCAGCAGCTTGGGACAGGGAGACCGTGGCTACACCTTC.

CDR3 amino acids: CASSQVVSQNLYGYTF. The CDR3 nucleotides are TGCGCCAGCAGCCAAGTAGTCTCACAGAACCTCTATGGCTACACCTTC. The V call is TRBV4-1, the J call TRBJ1-2; the D is unclear. The germline gives CDR1 MGHRA, CDR2 YSYEKL. V shed 1 base and J shed 4 bases, with 16 bases lying between them. This CDR3 spans 16 amino acids.

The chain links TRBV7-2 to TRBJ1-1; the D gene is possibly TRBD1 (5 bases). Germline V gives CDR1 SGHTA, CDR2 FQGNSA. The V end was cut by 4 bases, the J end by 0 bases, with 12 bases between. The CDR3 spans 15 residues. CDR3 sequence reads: CASSSLAGLNTEAFF. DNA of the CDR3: TGTGCCAGCAGCTCCCTCGCGGGGCTGAACACTGAAGCTTTCTTT.

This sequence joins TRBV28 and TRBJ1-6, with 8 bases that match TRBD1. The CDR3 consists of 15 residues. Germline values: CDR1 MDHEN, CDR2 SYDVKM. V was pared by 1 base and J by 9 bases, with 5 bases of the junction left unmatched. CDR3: CASSLFGTGSSPLHF. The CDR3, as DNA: TGTGCCAGCAGTTTATTCGGGACAGGATCTTCACCCCTCCACTTT.

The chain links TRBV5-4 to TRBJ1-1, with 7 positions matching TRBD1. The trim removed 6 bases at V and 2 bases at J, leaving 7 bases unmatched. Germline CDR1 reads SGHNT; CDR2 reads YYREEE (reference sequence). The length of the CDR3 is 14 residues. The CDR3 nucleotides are TGTGCCAGCAAACCGGGACAGCGAAACACTGAAGCTTTCTTT. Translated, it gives CASKPGQRNTEAFF.

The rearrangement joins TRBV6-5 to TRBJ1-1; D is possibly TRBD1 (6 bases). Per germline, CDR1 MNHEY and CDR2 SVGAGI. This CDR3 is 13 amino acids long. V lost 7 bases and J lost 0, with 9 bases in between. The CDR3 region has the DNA TGTGCCAGCAAAGAGGGGGTGAACACTGAAGCTTTCTTT. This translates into CASKEGVNTEAFF.